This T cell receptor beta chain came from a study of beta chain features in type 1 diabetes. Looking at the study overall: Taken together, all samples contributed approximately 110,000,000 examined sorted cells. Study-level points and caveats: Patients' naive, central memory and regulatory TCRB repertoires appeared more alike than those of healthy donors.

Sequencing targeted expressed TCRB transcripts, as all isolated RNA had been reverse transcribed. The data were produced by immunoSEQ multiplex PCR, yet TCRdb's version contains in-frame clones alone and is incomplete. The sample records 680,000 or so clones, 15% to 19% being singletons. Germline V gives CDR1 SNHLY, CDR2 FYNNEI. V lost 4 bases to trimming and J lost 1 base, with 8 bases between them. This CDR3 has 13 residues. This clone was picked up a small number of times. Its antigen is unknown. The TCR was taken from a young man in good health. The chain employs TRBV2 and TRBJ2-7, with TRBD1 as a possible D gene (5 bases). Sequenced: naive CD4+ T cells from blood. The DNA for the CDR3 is TGTGCCAGCAGTGCACAGGTTTCCTACGAGCAGTACTTC. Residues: CASSAQVSYEQYF.